This T cell receptor beta chain was recorded in a study of PD-1 blockade in classical Hodgkin lymphoma. Study-wide points: Reports indicated that newly diagnosed patients had lower baseline TCR diversity than healthy donors did.

Germline CDR1 GTSNPN, CDR2 SVGIG (reference sequence). The ends were cut back, 3 bases at V and 0 bases at J, with 24 bases in the middle. This CDR3 is built from 19 residues. Of note for this clone: Antigen unknown.

The data were produced by immunoSEQ multiplex PCR, yet TCRdb's version contains in-frame clones alone and is incomplete. Among about 62,000 clones listed, approximately 90% were seen once. Each patient's relapse followed autologous stem cell transplantation, and brentuximab vedotin exposure varied. The source of this sequence is a human donor with classical Hodgkin lymphoma. The chain has TRBV30 and TRBJ1-3; D unresolved. Material: peripheral blood mononuclear cells (PBMCs), obtained at baseline. The CDR3 DNA follows: TGTGCCTGGAGGCCCGGACTGTTTGGACGATCCAGCTCTGGAAACACCATATATTTT. As protein: CAWRPGLFGRSSSGNTIYF.